The 31 T cell receptor beta chains in this list originate from one sample, sequenced in a study of T cells in Graves' hyperthyroidism and ophthalmopathy. RNA transcripts served as the template for amplifying TCR beta CDR3 regions. Primed by the HTBI set, a first-round RT-PCR was run on the TCR CDR3. TCRdb called the multiplex PCR reads again in MiXCR, with one record for every CDR3 protein. Of some 500,000 distinct CDR3 sequences listed, approximately 25% are singletons. The sequenced sample was blood. Receptors originate from a woman in her 30s with Graves' ophthalmopathy.

This clonotype has at least ten counts. The rearrangement joins TRBV6-5 to TRBJ2-5; D gene uncertain. This CDR3 is 14 amino acids long. Looked up from germline, CDR1 is MNHEY and CDR2 is SVGAGI. With 3 bases removed from V and 2 bases from J, the gap between germline ends came to 10 bases. CDR3 amino acids: CASSYTRDQETQYF. For the CDR3, the DNA is TGTGCCAGCAGTTATACAAGGGATCAAGAGACCCAGTACTTC.

This clonotype was detected many times. This chain joins TRBV19 and TRBJ2-5, with D perhaps TRBD1 or TRBD2 (6 bases each). V was pared by 3 bases and J by 1 base, with 15 bases between. From germline, CDR1 is LNHDA and CDR2 SQIVND (reference sequence). The CDR3 has 16 amino acids. In nucleotides, the CDR3 is TGTGCCAGTAGTATTTTTCCGGGGGCCCTCCAAGAGACCCAGTACTTC. Its translation is CASSIFPGALQETQYF.

The sample holds many counts of this clonotype. J is TRBJ2-2 and V is TRBV12-5; no definite D call. The CDR3 is 13 residues long. The V and J ends lost 5 bases and 0 bases respectively, with 4 bases between them. The germline gives CDR1 LGHNT, CDR2 FRNRAP. Here the CDR3 reads CASGDTNTGELFF. In DNA, the CDR3 is TGTGCTAGTGGTGACACGAACACCGGGGAGCTGTTTTTT.

This clonotype showed up many times. J is TRBJ1-1 and V is TRBV4-1, with D tentatively TRBD1 (5 bases). With 3 bases removed from V and 5 bases from J, the gap between germline ends came to 13 bases. This CDR3 contains 14 residues. Per germline, CDR1 MGHRA and CDR2 YSYEKL. CDR3 loop: CASSQVRVGTEAFF. The CDR3 DNA follows: TGCGCCAGCAGCCAGGTCAGGGTAGGAACTGAAGCTTTCTTT.

The V and J genes are TRBV7-8 and TRBJ2-4; 7 nucleotides line up with TRBD2. The V and J ends lost 4 bases and 0 bases, in that order; junction bases with no gene match: 3. CDR3 length equals 15 residues. Germline loops: CDR1 SGHVS, CDR2 FQNEAQ. The DNA of the CDR3 is TGTGCCAGCAGCTCGGGGGGAGCAGCCAAAAACATTCAGTACTTC. Its protein product is CASSSGGAAKNIQYF.

This clonotype was seen a few times. The V call is TRBV7-2, the J call TRBJ1-2; 9 positions agree with TRBD1. The CDR3 has 14 amino acids. CDR1 is SGHTA and CDR2 is FQGNSA in the germline V gene. With V trimmed by 3 bases and J by 6 bases, 5 bases remained unmatched. The CDR3 reads CASSLRGQGDGYTF. The CDR3 bases are TGTGCCAGCAGCTTGAGGGGACAGGGAGATGGCTACACCTTC.

This clonotype came up many times. This sequence joins TRBV6-4 and TRBJ1-5; tentatively, D is TRBD1 (6 bases). This CDR3 has 13 residues. The germline V and J ends were trimmed by 5 bases and 3 bases, with 8 bases remaining between them. Germline assignment: CDR1 MRHNA and CDR2 SNTAGT. The CDR3 spells CASSTGHNQPQHF. The CDR3 nucleotides are TGTGCCAGCAGTACAGGGCACAATCAGCCCCAGCATTTT.

The CDR3 nucleotides are TGTGCCAGCTACCAGGGCATCGGCTATGGCTACACCTTC. It translates to CASYQGIGYGYTF. The chain links TRBV12-3 or TRBV12-4 to TRBJ1-2, with D maybe TRBD1 (5 bases). The CDR3 loop spans 13 amino acids. V was cut by 8 bases and J by 4 bases, with 14 bases left in between.

This clonotype has ten or more counts. The V call is TRBV9, the J call TRBJ2-7, with TRBD1 matching over 9 bases. The CDR3 loop spans 14 amino acids. The germline V gene encodes CDR1 SGDLS and CDR2 YYNGEE. V shed 3 bases, J shed 5 bases, and the junction held 6 bases outside the gene matches. CDR3 loop: CASSGVDRGDEQYF. CDR3 DNA sequence: TGTGCCAGCAGCGGAGTGGACAGGGGCGACGAGCAGTACTTC.

This clonotype has at least ten counts. The chain uses TRBV7-8 and TRBJ1-1; a possible D gene is TRBD1 (5 bases). Trimming cost V 8 bases and J 1 base, with 17 bases left between them. Germline V gene lookup returns CDR1 SGHVS and CDR2 FQNEAQ. The CDR3 is 15 residues long. The CDR3 DNA reads TGTGCCAGCGACGAGATAACTACAGGGAACACTGAAGCTTTCTTT. Translating gives CASDEITTGNTEAFF.

This clonotype was observed at least ten times. The V and J genes are TRBV11-2 and TRBJ2-7; 7 bases are a match to TRBD1. This CDR3 region has 16 residues. Germline lookup yields CDR1 SGHAT and CDR2 FQNNGV. The trim removed 2 bases at V and 0 bases at J, leaving 7 bases unmatched. CDR3 DNA: TGTGCCAGCAGCTTATCCGGGACAGCGAGCTCCTACGAGCAGTACTTC. Protein product: CASSLSGTASSYEQYF.

The sample holds many counts of this clonotype. The chain has TRBV30 and TRBJ2-7; 10 bases are shared with TRBD1. Germline loops: CDR1 GTSNPN, CDR2 SVGIG (reference sequence). V lost 1 base, J lost 6 bases, and 0 bases stayed unmatched. This CDR3 has 12 residues. This CDR3 is CAWSGTGGEQYF. Written as DNA, the CDR3 is TGTGCCTGGAGTGGGACAGGGGGCGAGCAGTACTTC.

V gene TRBV7-2 combines with J gene TRBJ2-7; the D is unclear. This CDR3 is built from 13 residues. V was trimmed by 0 bases and J by 3 bases, leaving 6 bases between them. Germline assignment: CDR1 SGHTA and CDR2 FQGNSA. The CDR3 region has the DNA TGTGCCAGCAGCTTAGCGTTCTTCTACGAGCAGTACTTC. Encoded protein: CASSLAFFYEQYF.

The J gene is TRBJ2-7, the V gene TRBV3-1, with 9 bases matching TRBD2. J gave up 3 bases and V 0 bases, and 6 bases lay outside the gene matches. CDR1 and CDR2 (germline): LGHDT, YNNKEL (reference sequence). The CDR3 totals 16 residues. The CDR3 sequence is CASSQEAGGLSYEQYF. The CDR3 bases are TGTGCCAGCAGCCAAGAAGCGGGGGGCCTTAGCTACGAGCAGTACTTC.

This clonotype appeared many times. The rearrangement uses TRBV12-3 or TRBV12-4 and TRBJ1-1, with D possibly matching TRBD1 (6 bases). Trimming stripped 3 bases from V and 7 bases from J, with 9 bases between. The CDR3 length is 12 residues. The DNA of the CDR3 is TGTGCCAGCAGTTTGATCAGGGGTGAAGCTTTCTTT. Amino acid sequence: CASSLIRGEAFF.

This clonotype was recorded many times. J is TRBJ2-2 and V is TRBV29-1; TRBD1 or TRBD2 may be the D gene (5 bases each). V lost 3 bases to trimming and J lost 1 base, with 12 bases between them. This CDR3 spans 15 amino acids. CDR1 is SQVTM, CDR2 ANQGSEA, per germline. The CDR3 nucleotides read TGCAGCGTTGACCCATCAGGGAGGAACACCGGGGAGCTGTTTTTT. It specifies CSVDPSGRNTGELFF.

This clonotype has ten or more counts. The chain has TRBV6-2 or TRBV6-3 and TRBJ1-5; D is ambiguous. V was cut by 0 bases and J by 1 base, with 10 bases left in between. The CDR3 sequence is 16 residues long. Looked up from germline, CDR1 is MNHEY and CDR2 is SVGEGT. The CDR3 loop reads CASSYSDWVSNQPQHF. The DNA of the CDR3 is TGTGCCAGCAGTTACTCCGATTGGGTGAGCAATCAGCCCCAGCATTTT.

The chain uses TRBV28 and TRBJ2-5, with 8 bases identical to TRBD2. Germline assignment: CDR1 MDHEN and CDR2 SYDVKM. J lost 1 base, V lost 7 bases, and 20 bases had no gene match. This CDR3 region has 19 residues. This CDR3 is CASTNLRGEGPRTQETQYF. Here the CDR3 DNA reads TGTGCCAGCACTAATCTGCGGGGGGAGGGCCCCCGAACCCAAGAGACCCAGTACTTC. Supplemented by reference TRBV28 and TRBJ2-5, the full variable domain reads DVKVTQSSRYLVKRTGEKVFLECVQDMDHENMFWYRQDPGLGLRLIYFSYDVKMKEKGDIPEGYSVSREKKERFSLILESASTNQTSMYLCASTNLRGEGPRTQETQYFGPGTRLLVL.

This chain connects TRBV15 to TRBJ1-3; no definite D call. V gave up 0 bases and J gave up 0 bases, with 12 bases separating them. The CDR3 extends over 17 amino acids. Germline CDR1 is LNHNV and CDR2 is YYDKDF (reference sequence). In nucleotides, the CDR3 is TGTGCCACCAGCAGAGATCTGGACGGAAACTCTGGAAACACCATATATTTT. Amino acid sequence: CATSRDLDGNSGNTIYF.

The table lists this clonotype with a few counts. The CDR3 loop is CAWGADLGQPQHF. CDR3 coding DNA: TGTGCCTGGGGGGCGGACTTGGGTCAGCCCCAGCATTTT. V usage is TRBV30 and J usage is TRBJ1-5; perhaps TRBD1 as D (5 bases). Trimming stripped 5 bases from V and 6 bases from J, with 14 bases between. Germline CDR1 and CDR2: GTSNPN and SVGIG (reference sequence). There are 13 residues in the CDR3.

This clonotype was found many times. The chain combines TRBV7-2 with TRBJ1-1, with 9 bases that match TRBD1. Trimming took 7 bases from V and 5 from J; bases not matched to a gene: 5. CDR3 length: 13 amino acids. Germline lookup yields CDR1 SGHTA and CDR2 FQGNSA. The CDR3 loop is CASTRQGVTEAFF. CDR3 coding DNA: TGTGCCAGCACCAGACAGGGGGTGACTGAAGCTTTCTTT.

V is TRBV20-1 and J is TRBJ1-1, with no clear D. The V end was cut by 6 bases, the J end by 6 bases, with 17 bases between. Germline assignment: CDR1 DFQATT and CDR2 SNEGSKA (reference sequence). This CDR3 has 13 residues. For the CDR3, the DNA is TGCAGTGCCCTCGAGGGCCAGTTCGCTGAAGCTTTCTTT. This translates into CSALEGQFAEAFF.

This clonotype was seen at least ten times. The gene calls are TRBV20-1 and TRBJ2-5, with 8 bases fitting TRBD1. Trimming at V came to 3 bases and at J to 5 bases, leaving 11 bases not matched to a gene. Germline lookup yields CDR1 DFQATT and CDR2 SNEGSKA (reference sequence). The CDR3 runs to 15 residues. The CDR3 DNA follows: TGCAGTGCTAGGGCAGCCTCAGGGGGCTGGGAGACCCAGTACTTC. This translates into CSARAASGGWETQYF.

This clonotype occurred many times. The rearrangement links TRBV5-1 to TRBJ1-2, with D possibly matching TRBD1 (6 bases). The CDR3 length is 15 residues. From germline, CDR1 is SGHRS and CDR2 YFSETQ. V gave up 0 bases and J gave up 3 bases, with 12 bases separating them. The DNA of the CDR3 is TGCGCCAGCAGCTTGGAGGGCAGGGGCTACTATGGCTACACCTTC. Translated, it gives CASSLEGRGYYGYTF. The variable domain in full, completed from reference TRBV5-1 and TRBJ1-2, reads KAGVTQTPRYLIKTRGQQVTLSCSPISGHRSVSWYQQTPGQGLQFLFEYFSETQRNKGNFPGRFSGRQFSNSRSEMNVSTLELGDSALYLCASSLEGRGYYGYTFGSGTRLTVV.

The chain uses TRBV11-3 and TRBJ2-2; D could derive from TRBD1 or TRBD2 (5 bases each). Per the germline V gene, CDR1 is SGHNT and CDR2 is YENEEA. The CDR3 is 15 amino acids. Trimming removed 4 bases at V and 4 bases at J, with 13 bases between. CDR3 sequence reads: CASSSSGTITGELFF. Written as DNA, the CDR3 is TGTGCCAGCAGCTCTTCCGGGACCATCACCGGGGAGCTGTTTTTT.

This clonotype was detected ten times or more. The rearrangement links TRBV6-1 to TRBJ1-6, with 9 bases aligning to TRBD1. This CDR3 comprises 14 residues. V dropped 6 bases and J dropped 3; count of bases not matched to a gene: 0. Germline loops: CDR1 MNHNS, CDR2 SASEGT. CDR3 sequence reads: CASRTGGYNSPLHF. The CDR3 DNA reads TGTGCCAGCAGGACAGGGGGCTATAATTCACCCCTCCACTTT.

Many counts were recorded for this clonotype. The chain recombines TRBV6-1 with TRBJ1-1; no definite D call. From germline, CDR1 is MNHNS and CDR2 SASEGT. The CDR3 length is 15 residues. Trimming pared 2 bases from V and 2 bases from J, leaving 12 bases between. The CDR3 sequence is CASSELLAPNTEAFF. The CDR3 nucleotides read TGTGCCAGCAGTGAATTGTTGGCACCTAACACTGAAGCTTTCTTT.

The V call is TRBV11-2, the J call TRBJ2-5, with D possibly being TRBD1 or TRBD2 (5 bases each). The V gene's germline CDR1 is SGHAT and CDR2 FQNNGV. The CDR3 sequence is 16 residues long. The germline V and J ends were trimmed by 4 bases and 7 bases, with 22 bases remaining between them. CDR3 sequence reads: CASSSAPRGPVGTQYF. CDR3 coding DNA: TGTGCCAGCAGCTCGGCACCCCGGGGACCCGTAGGGACCCAGTACTTC.

This clonotype was seen repeatedly, ten times or more. The J gene is TRBJ2-7, the V gene TRBV29-1; a weak D match, TRBD1 (6 bases). Trimming took 6 bases from V and 5 from J, leaving 20 bases between them. The CDR3 runs 14 residues. Germline CDR1 and CDR2: SQVTM and ANQGSEA. The CDR3 region has the DNA TGCAGCGTAGCCCTTTATGACAGGCTAAACGAGCAGTACTTC. It encodes CSVALYDRLNEQYF.

There are many counts of this clonotype. The chain uses TRBV6-2 or TRBV6-3 and TRBJ2-7; D gene unclear. The CDR3 sequence is 15 residues long. V lost 0 bases and J lost 2, with 11 bases in between. CDR1 and CDR2 from the germline V gene are MNHEY and SVGEGT. The chain's CDR3 is CASSYSELGPYEQYF. The DNA for the CDR3 is TGTGCCAGCAGTTACTCCGAGTTGGGTCCCTACGAGCAGTACTTC.

This clonotype was counted ten times or more. The CDR3 sequence is CASSIGQGSFYSNQPQHF. The CDR3 bases are TGTGCCAGTAGTATAGGTCAGGGGTCCTTTTATAGCAATCAGCCCCAGCATTTT. The chain couples TRBV19 to TRBJ1-5, with a possible D match to TRBD1 (6 bases). Trimming pared 1 base from V and 0 bases from J, leaving 16 bases between. CDR1 is LNHDA, CDR2 SQIVND, per germline (reference sequence). There are 18 residues in the CDR3.